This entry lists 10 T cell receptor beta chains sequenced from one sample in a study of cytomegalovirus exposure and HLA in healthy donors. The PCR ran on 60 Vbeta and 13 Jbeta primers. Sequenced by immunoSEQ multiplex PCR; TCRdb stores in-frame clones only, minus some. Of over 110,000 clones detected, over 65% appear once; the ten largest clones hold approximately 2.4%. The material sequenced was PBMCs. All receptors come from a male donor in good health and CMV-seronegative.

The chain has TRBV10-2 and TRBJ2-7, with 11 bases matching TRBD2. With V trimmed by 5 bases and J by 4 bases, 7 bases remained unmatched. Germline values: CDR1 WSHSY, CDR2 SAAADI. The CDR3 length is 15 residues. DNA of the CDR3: TGCGCCAGCAGTACTAGCGGGAGTATAATTTACGAGCAGTACTTC. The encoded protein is CASSTSGSIIYEQYF.

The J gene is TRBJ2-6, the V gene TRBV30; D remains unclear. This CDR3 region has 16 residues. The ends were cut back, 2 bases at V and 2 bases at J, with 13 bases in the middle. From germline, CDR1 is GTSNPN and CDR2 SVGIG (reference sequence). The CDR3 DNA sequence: TGTGCCTGGAGTAGGCCATCCCGGGCTGGGGCCAACGTCCTGACTTTC. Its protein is CAWSRPSRAGANVLTF.

CDR3 sequence: CASTLTGELFF. CDR3 in DNA: TGTGCCAGTACTTTAACCGGGGAGCTGTTTTTT. This chain connects TRBV19 to TRBJ2-2, with D uncertain. Germline V CDR1 and CDR2: LNHDA, SQIVND (reference sequence). V lost 7 bases, J lost 5 bases, and 5 bases lay in between. CDR3 length: 11 amino acids.

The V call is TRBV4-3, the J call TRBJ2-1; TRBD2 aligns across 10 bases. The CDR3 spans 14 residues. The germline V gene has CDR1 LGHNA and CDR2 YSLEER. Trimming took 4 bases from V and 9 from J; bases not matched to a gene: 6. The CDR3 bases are TGCGCCAGCAGCCCGGGAGTAGCGGGAGGTGAGCAGTTCTTC. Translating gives CASSPGVAGGEQFF.

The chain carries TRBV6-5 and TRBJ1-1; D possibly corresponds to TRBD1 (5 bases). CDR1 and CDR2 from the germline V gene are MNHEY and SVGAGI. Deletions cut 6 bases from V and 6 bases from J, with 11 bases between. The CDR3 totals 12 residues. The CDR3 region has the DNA TGTGCCAGCAGCCGCCAGGGCGCTGAAGCTTTCTTT. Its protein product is CASSRQGAEAFF.

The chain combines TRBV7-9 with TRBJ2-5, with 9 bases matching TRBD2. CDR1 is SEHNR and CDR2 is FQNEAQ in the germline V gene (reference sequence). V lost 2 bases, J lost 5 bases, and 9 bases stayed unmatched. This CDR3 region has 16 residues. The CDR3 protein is CASSLTGAGGRETQYF. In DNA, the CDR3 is TGTGCCAGCAGCTTAACCGGGGCGGGAGGGCGTGAGACCCAGTACTTC.

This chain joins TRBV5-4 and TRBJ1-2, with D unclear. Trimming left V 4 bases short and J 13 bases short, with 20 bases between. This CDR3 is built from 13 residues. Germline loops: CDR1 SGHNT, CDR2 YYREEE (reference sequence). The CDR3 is CASSLGRLPRGTF. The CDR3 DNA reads TGTGCCAGCAGCCTCGGGAGGCTTCCCCGGGGCACCTTC.

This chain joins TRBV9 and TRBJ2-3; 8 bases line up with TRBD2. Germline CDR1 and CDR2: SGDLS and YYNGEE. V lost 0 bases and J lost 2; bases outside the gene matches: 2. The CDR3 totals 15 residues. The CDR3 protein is CASSVDGRDTDTQYF. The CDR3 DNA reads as TGTGCCAGCAGCGTAGACGGGAGGGACACAGATACGCAGTATTTT.

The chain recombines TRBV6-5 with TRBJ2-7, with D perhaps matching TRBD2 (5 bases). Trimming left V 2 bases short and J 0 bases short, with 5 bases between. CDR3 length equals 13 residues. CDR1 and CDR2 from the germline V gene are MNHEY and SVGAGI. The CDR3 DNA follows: TGTGCCAGCAGTTACGAGGGCTCCTACGAGCAGTACTTC. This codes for CASSYEGSYEQYF.

The CDR3 nucleotides read TGTGCCAGCACCCCGCGGGCAGAGACCCAGTACTTC. This sequence encodes CASTPRAETQYF. The chain joins TRBV28 to TRBJ2-5; maybe TRBD2 (5 bases). Trimming removed 7 bases from V and 4 bases from J, with 10 bases in between. This CDR3 is built from 12 residues. CDR1 is MDHEN, CDR2 SYDVKM, per germline.